This T cell receptor (beta chain) is drawn from a study of blood T cell repertoires in COVID-19. Study at large: Italy, Spain and the United States were the sources of the convalescent and acute COVID-19 samples. The cDNA or gDNA used as material had been derived from T cells, B-cell-depleted T cells, or PBMCs.

The CDR3 runs 13 residues. Germline CDR1 LNHDA, CDR2 SQIVND (reference sequence). V was pared by 10 bases and J by 1 base, with 6 bases of the junction left unmatched. Method: immunoSEQ multiplex PCR; TCRdb's copy keeps in-frame clones and lacks some. The sample shows approximately 170,000 clones, roughly 84% of them seen only once. This clonotype was sampled from a woman older than 75 with active or convalescent COVID-19. Sequenced sample: peripheral blood. The chain joins TRBV19 to TRBJ2-7; 8 bases align to TRBD1. DNA for the CDR3: TGTGCCACCTTGGACAGGGATTCCTACGAGCAGTACTTC. Its translation: CATLDRDSYEQYF.